The source of this T cell receptor beta chain is a study of blood T cell repertoires in COVID-19 (dated by TCRdb to the early 2020s). As for the study more broadly: Samples from collaborators originated in the United States, Italy and Spain and spanned both the acute and convalescent phases of COVID-19. The dataset comprised deeply sampled blood TCRbeta repertoires from subjects exposed to, actively infected with, or recovered from COVID-19. The prospective study material was composed of cDNA or gDNA derived from T cells, B-cell-depleted T cells, or PBMCs. HLA class I and class II types, where available, came from metadata supplied by the sample provider rather than from assay-based typing. Samples were obtained from the ongoing ImmuneRACE study (first 160 participants) and from some 1,200 subjects provided by 6 global collaborators. The sample metadata nearly always contained a de-identified subject ID, COVID-19 status, age in years and sex. A freely available public database, intended as a resource for researchers studying the immune response to SARS-CoV-2, is where the repertoires were released. Overall study outcomes, separate from this receptor: Clinical and demographic metadata were provided uncurated, with the amount varying by source and participant.

V is clipped by 2 bases and J by 3 bases, and the sequence between their germline boundaries is 11 bases long. As encoded in the germline V gene, CDR1 is SGHRS while CDR2 is YFSETQ. From cysteine to phenylalanine, the CDR3 is 15 amino acids long. Solely the CDR3 DNA is kept, with 45 bases framed from the first base. Each collaborating institution followed its own protocols to collect whole blood in K2EDTA tubes. For TCRbeta analysis, collaborators shipped samples in one of three forms: frozen whole blood, isolated PBMCs, or DNA extracted from either of those sample types. About this clone: Its antigen remains unidentified. No clone much larger than this one lies a single base away; base qualities are absent.

TCRbeta CDR3 regions were amplified from genomic DNA using the immunoSEQ Assay, a bias-controlled multiplex PCR. The published analysis was carried out like this. The number of nucleated cells in each sample was estimated by amplification of reference gene primers within the assay. To quantify the absolute abundance of each unique TCRbeta CDR3 rearrangement, sequence reads were collapsed and filtered. For each sample, productive Simpson clonality was calculated as the square root of Simpson's diversity index across productive rearrangements. In its TCRdb copy, this immuneACCESS table keeps in-frame sequences only and misses some clones. Where compared with another copy, unresolved V genes explain less than half of these, and the others have no known cause. V, J and clone size are taken as reported in that table, and D and trimming were inferred from the DNA itself. Within this sample are approximately 190,000 clones, with about nine tenths of them counted one time only. The top ten constitute about 2.1% of the sample.

The clonotype comes from a man between 65 and 85 years old with active or convalescent COVID-19. The V gene is TRBV5-1 and the J gene is TRBJ1-4, with no reliable assignment of the D segment. Sequences were obtained from peripheral blood. The sequence in DNA is TGCGCCAGCAGCTTTGGTGGTCGGGCTAATGAAAAACTGTTTTTT. The translation is CASSFGGRANEKLFF. Reference TRBV5-1 and TRBJ1-4 genes cover what lies past the CDR3, so the full variable domain is KAGVTQTPRYLIKTRGQQVTLSCSPISGHRSVSWYQQTPGQGLQFLFEYFSETQRNKGNFPGRFSGRQFSNSRSEMNVSTLELGDSALYLCASSFGGRANEKLFFGSGTQLSVL.